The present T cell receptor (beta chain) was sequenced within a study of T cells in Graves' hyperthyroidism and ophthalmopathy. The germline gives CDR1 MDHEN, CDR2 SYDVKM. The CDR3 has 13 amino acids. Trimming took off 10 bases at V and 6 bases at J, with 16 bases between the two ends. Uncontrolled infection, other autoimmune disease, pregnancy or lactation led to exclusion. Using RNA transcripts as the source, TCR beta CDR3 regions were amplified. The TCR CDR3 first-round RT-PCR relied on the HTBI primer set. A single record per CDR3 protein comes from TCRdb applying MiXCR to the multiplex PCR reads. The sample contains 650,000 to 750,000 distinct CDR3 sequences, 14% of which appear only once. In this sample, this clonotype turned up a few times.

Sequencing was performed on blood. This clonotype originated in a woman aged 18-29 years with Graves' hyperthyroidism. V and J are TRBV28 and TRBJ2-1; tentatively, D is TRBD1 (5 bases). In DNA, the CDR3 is TGTGCCACCCGGCTGGGGCAGCTCAATGAGCAGTTCTTC. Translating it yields CATRLGQLNEQFF.